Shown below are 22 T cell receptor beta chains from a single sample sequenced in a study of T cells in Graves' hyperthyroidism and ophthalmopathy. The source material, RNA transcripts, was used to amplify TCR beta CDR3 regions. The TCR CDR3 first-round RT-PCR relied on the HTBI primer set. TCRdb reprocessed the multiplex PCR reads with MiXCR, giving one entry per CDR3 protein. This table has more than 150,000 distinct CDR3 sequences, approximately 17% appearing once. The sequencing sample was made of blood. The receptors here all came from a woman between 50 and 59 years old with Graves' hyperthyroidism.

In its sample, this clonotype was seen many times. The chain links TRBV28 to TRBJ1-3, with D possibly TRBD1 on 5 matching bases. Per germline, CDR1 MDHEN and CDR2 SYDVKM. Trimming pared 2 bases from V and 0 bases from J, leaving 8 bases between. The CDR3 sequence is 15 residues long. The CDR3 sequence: CASSLGHRSGNTIYF. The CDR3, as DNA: TGTGCCAGCAGTTTAGGACACCGCTCTGGAAACACCATATATTTT.

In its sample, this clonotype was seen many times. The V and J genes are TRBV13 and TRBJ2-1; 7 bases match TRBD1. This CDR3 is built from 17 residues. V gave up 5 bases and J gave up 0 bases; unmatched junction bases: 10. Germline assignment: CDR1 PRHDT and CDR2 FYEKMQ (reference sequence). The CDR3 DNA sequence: TGTGCCAGCAGCCCATCCGAGGGGGCCCCCTCCTACAATGAGCAGTTCTTC. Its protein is CASSPSEGAPSYNEQFF.

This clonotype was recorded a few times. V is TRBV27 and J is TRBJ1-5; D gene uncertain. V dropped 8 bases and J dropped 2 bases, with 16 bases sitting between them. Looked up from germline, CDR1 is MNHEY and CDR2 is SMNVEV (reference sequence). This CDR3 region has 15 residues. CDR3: CASPARVCGNQPQHF. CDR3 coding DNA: TGTGCCAGCCCCGCTAGGGTTTGTGGCAATCAGCCCCAGCATTTT.

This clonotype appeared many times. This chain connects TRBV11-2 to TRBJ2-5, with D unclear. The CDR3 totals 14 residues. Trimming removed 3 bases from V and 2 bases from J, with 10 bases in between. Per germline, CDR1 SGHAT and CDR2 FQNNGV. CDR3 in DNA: TGTGCCAGCAGCTTGTCGCGGATTCAAGAGACCCAGTACTTC. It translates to CASSLSRIQETQYF. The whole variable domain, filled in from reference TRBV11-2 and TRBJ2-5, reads EAGVAQSPRYKIIEKRQSVAFWCNPISGHATLYWYQQILGQGPKLLIQFQNNGVVDDSQLPKDRFSAERLKGVDSTLKIQPAKLEDSAVYLCASSLSRIQETQYFGPGTRLLVL.

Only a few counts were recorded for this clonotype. The CDR3 sequence: CASSQNANTYGTEAFF. The CDR3 region has the DNA TGTGCCAGCAGCCAAAATGCAAACACGTACGGCACTGAAGCTTTCTTT. The V gene is TRBV4-2, the J gene TRBJ1-1; no firm D call. The CDR3 covers 16 residues. The germline gives CDR1 LGHNA, CDR2 YNFKEQ. Trimming left V 2 bases short and J 4 bases short, with 17 bases between.

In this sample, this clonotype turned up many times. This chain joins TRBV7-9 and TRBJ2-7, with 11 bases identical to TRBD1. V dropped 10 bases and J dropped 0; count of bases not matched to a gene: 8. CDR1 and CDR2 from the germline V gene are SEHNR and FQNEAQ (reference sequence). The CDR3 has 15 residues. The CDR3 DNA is TGTGCCATCGGACAGGGGGCGAGAAGCTCCTACGAGCAGTACTTC. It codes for CAIGQGARSSYEQYF.

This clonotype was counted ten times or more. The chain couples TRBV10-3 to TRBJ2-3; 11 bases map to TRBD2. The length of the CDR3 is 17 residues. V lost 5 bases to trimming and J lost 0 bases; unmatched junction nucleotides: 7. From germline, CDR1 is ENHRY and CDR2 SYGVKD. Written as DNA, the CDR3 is TGTGCCATCAGTCGACTAGCGGGGAGCACTAGCACAGATACGCAGTATTTT. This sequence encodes CAISRLAGSTSTDTQYF.

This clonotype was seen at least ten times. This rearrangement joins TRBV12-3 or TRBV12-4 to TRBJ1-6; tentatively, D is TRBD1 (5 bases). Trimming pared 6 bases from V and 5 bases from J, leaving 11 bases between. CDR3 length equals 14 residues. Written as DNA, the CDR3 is TGTGCCAGCAGCAGGACGGGGGATAATTCACCCCTCCACTTT. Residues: CASSRTGDNSPLHF.

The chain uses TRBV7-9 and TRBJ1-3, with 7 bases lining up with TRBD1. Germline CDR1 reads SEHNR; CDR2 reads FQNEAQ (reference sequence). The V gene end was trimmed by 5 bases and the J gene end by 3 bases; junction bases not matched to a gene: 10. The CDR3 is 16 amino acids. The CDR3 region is CASSRSHRTGGNTIYF. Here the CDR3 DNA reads TGTGCCAGCAGCCGCTCCCACCGGACAGGTGGAAACACCATATATTTT. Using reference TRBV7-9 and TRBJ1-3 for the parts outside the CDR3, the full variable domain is DTGVSQNPRHKITKRGQNVTFRCDPISEHNRLYWYRQTLGQGPEFLTYFQNEAQLEKSRLLSDRFSAERPKGSFSTLEIQRTEQGDSAMYLCASSRSHRTGGNTIYFGEGSWLTVV.

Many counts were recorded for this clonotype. The chain's CDR3 is CASSFPPGALETQYF. CDR3 DNA: TGTGCCAGCAGTTTCCCGCCAGGGGCGCTGGAGACCCAGTACTTC. The rearrangement links TRBV28 to TRBJ2-5; a weak D match, TRBD1 (6 bases). Trimming cost V 3 bases and J 5 bases, with 16 bases left between them. Germline CDR1 MDHEN, CDR2 SYDVKM. CDR3 size: 15 residues.

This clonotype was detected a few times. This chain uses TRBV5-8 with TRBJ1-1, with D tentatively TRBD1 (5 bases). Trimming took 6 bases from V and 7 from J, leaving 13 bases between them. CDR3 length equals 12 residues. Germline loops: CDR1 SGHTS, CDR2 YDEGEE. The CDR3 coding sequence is TGTGCCAGCAATGGGGGTTGGGGTGAAGCTTTCTTT. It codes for CASNGGWGEAFF.

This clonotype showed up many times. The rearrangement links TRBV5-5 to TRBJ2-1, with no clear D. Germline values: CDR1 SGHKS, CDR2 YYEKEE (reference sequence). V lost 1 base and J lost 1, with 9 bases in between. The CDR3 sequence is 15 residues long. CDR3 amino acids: CASSLSSGSYNEQFF. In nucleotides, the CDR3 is TGTGCCAGCAGCTTGAGTTCTGGTTCCTACAATGAGCAGTTCTTC.

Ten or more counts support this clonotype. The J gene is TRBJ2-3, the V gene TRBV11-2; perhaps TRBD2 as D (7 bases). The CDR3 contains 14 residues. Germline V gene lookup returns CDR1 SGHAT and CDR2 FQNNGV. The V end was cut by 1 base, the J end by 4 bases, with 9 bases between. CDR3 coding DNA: TGTGCCAGCAGCTTAGGGGGGGGGCCAGATACGCAGTATTTT. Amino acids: CASSLGGGPDTQYF.

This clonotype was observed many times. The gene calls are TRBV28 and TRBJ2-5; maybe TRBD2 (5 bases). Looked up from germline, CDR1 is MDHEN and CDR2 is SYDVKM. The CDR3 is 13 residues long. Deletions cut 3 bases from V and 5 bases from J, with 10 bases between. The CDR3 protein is CASSLAGGETQYF. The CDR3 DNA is TGTGCCAGCAGTTTGGCGGGTGGGGAGACCCAGTACTTC.

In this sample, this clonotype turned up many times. Here the CDR3 DNA reads TGTGCCAGCAGTTACCTAGCGGGCAGCACCGGGGAGCTGTTTTTT. Translation gives CASSYLAGSTGELFF. The chain recombines TRBV6-2 or TRBV6-3 with TRBJ2-2; 8 positions match TRBD2. Germline trimming cut 2 bases from V and 4 bases from J; bases unmatched to any gene: 3. The CDR3 is 15 residues long. The V gene's germline CDR1 is MNHEY and CDR2 SVGEGT.

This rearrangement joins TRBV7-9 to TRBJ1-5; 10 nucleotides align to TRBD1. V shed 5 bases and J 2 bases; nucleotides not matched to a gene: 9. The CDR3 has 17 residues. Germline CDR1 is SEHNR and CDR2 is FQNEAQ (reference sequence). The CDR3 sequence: CASSPPAGTGGNQPQHF. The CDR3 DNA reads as TGTGCCAGCAGCCCCCCAGCAGGGACAGGGGGCAATCAGCCCCAGCATTTT.

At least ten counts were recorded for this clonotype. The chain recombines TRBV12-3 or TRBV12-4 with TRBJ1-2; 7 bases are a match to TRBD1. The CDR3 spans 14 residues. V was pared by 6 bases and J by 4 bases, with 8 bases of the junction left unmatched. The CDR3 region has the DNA TGTGCCAGCAGCATCAGGACAGGCGGCTATGGCTACACCTTC. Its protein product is CASSIRTGGYGYTF.

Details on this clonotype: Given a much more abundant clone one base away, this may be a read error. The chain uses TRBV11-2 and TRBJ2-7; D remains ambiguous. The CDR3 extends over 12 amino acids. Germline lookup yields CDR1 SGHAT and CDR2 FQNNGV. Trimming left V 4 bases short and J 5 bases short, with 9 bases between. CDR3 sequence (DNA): TGTGCCAGCAGCTCCGCTAGTGACGAGCAGTACTTC. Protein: CASSSASDEQYF. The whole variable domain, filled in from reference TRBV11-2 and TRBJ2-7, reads EAGVAQSPRYKIIEKRQSVAFWCNPISGHATLYWYQQILGQGPKLLIQFQNNGVVDDSQLPKDRFSAERLKGVDSTLKIQPAKLEDSAVYLCASSSASDEQYFGPGTRLTVT.

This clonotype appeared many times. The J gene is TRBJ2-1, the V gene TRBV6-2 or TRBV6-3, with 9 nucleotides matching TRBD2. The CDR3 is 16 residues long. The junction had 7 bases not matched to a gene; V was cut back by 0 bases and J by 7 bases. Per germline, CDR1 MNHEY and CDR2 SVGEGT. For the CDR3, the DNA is TGTGCCAGCAGTTACTCGGCGCGGGGGGGGAATAATGAGCAGTTCTTC. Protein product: CASSYSARGGNNEQFF.

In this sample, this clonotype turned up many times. The CDR3: CASSQVEGYEQYF. CDR3 bases: TGTGCCAGCAGCCAAGTAGAGGGGTACGAGCAGTACTTC. V gene TRBV3-1 combines with J gene TRBJ2-7; D assignment may be TRBD1 or TRBD2 (5 bases each). This CDR3 has 13 residues. The germline V and J ends were trimmed by 1 base and 4 bases, with 8 bases remaining between them. Germline V CDR1 and CDR2: LGHDT, YNNKEL (reference sequence).

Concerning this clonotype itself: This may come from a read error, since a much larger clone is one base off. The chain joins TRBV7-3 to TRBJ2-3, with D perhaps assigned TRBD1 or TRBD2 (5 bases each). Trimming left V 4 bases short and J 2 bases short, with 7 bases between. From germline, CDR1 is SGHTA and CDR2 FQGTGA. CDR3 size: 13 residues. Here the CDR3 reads CASSWDHTDTQYF. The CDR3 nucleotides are TGTGCCAGCAGCTGGGACCACACAGATACGCAGTATTTT.

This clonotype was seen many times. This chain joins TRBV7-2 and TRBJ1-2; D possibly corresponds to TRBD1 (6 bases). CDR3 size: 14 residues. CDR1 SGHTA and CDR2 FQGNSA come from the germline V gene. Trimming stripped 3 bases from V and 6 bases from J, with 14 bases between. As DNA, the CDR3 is TGTGCCAGCAGCTTTGCCAGGGGACTTGATGGCTACACCTTC. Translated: CASSFARGLDGYTF.